A selection of T cell receptor beta chains follows, all from one sample in a study of OX40 agonist ivuxolimab in advanced cancers. Sequencing was performed with immunoSEQ multiplex PCR; in TCRdb, only in-frame clones are kept and a portion is missing. Of about 50,000 clones in the sample, around 87% are singletons; the top ten hold 1.5% to 2%. Specimen: CD4+ or CD8+ T cells sorted from blood, collected in a trial of the OX40 agonist ivuxolimab. These receptors all stem from an adult with an advanced solid tumor such as melanoma, head and neck, liver or kidney cancer. The CDR3 runs from the conserved cysteine through the conserved F or W. D genes are given only for firm matches. Rows give clone size only sometimes, using once, few, many, or a class for an expanded clone.

>-|-|TRBV18|TRBJ2-7
TGTGCCAGCTCACCAGGGGTTAGCTCCTACGAGCAGTACTTC
CASSPGVSSYEQYF
>-|-|TRBV7-2|TRBJ2-7
TGTGCCAGCAGCTTAACCCCGGGGAGCTCCTACGAGCAGTACTTC
CASSLTPGSSYEQYF
>few|-|TRBV5-6|TRBJ1-4
TGTGCCAGCAGCCCTTTTGGAGTGTTGAAACTGTTTTTT
CASSPFGVLKLFF
>-|TRBD1|TRBV29-1|TRBJ1-1
TGCAGCGTTGTCGGGGCAGGGGGTAAGACTGAAGCTTTCTTT
CSVVGAGGKTEAFF
>-|TRBD2|TRBV14|TRBJ2-1
TGTGCCAGCAGCCAATTATCAGGACTAGCGGGAGGAGGGAATTACAATGAGCAGTTCTTC
CASSQLSGLAGGGNYNEQFF
>-|-|TRBV6-1|TRBJ2-1
TGTGCCAGCAGTGACTACTCAGCGGATGAGCAGTTCTTC
CASSDYSADEQFF
>-|-|TRBV6-5|TRBJ1-2
TGTGCCAGCAGCCGGGACCGTAACTATGGCTACACCTTC
CASSRDRNYGYTF
>once|-|TRBV4-1|TRBJ2-5
TGCGCCAGCAGCCCGAGGGGGGTATTACAAGAGACCCAGTACTTC
CASSPRGVLQETQYF
>-|-|TRBV6-5|TRBJ2-1
TGTGCCAGCAGGGATCCGGGGGCCACCTACAATGAGCAGTTCTTC
CASRDPGATYNEQFF
>-|-|TRBV5-4|TRBJ1-4
TGTGCCAGCAGCTTGAGGGGGACGGGTAATGAAAAACTGTTTTTT
CASSLRGTGNEKLFF
>-|-|TRBV4-1|TRBJ2-5
TGCGCCAGCAGCCAAGGGGGGGGCGGCCAAGAGACCCAGTACTTC
CASSQGGGGQETQYF
>-|TRBD1|TRBV6-6|TRBJ1-2
TGTGCCAGCAGTACCCGGGACAGGGGGCTTGGCTACACCTTC
CASSTRDRGLGYTF
>-|-|TRBV4-2|TRBJ2-2
TGTGCCAGCAGCCAAGACTCCGGCTACTGGAACACCGGGGAGCTGTTTTTT
CASSQDSGYWNTGELFF
>-|TRBD2|TRBV7-8|TRBJ2-1
TGTGCCAGCAGCCCGGGACTAGCGTCCTACAATGAGCAGTTCTTC
CASSPGLASYNEQFF
>-|-|TRBV10-3|TRBJ1-1
TGTGCCATCAGACATGGAGAGAGACCAGCAGCTTTCTTT
CAIRHGERPAAFF
>-|TRBD2|TRBV2|TRBJ2-2
TGTGCCAGCCGGCCACCGGCGGGGGGGCCAGGCACCGGGGAGCTGTTTTTT
CASRPPAGGPGTGELFF
>-|TRBD2|TRBV5-1|TRBJ2-7
TGCGCCAGCAGCTTAGCGGGGCCCTACGAGCAGTACTTC
CASSLAGPYEQYF
>-|-|TRBV2|TRBJ1-1
TGTGCCAGCACCGGGGGACCAAACACTGAAGCTTTCTTT
CASTGGPNTEAFF
>once|TRBD1|TRBV10-1|TRBJ1-1
TGCGCCAGCAGCGGAGGGACAGGGGGCAACGGCGACACTGAAGCTTTCTTT
CASSGGTGGNGDTEAFF
>few|-|TRBV7-6|TRBJ1-1
TGTGCCAGCAGCTTACGGTGGGGCACTGAAGCTTTCTTT
CASSLRWGTEAFF
>-|-|TRBV11-2|TRBJ2-7
TGTGCCAGCAGCCCCCGGGGGTCCCGGGGGCAGGAGCAGTACTTC
CASSPRGSRGQEQYF
>-|-|TRBV2|TRBJ2-7
TGTGCCAGCAGTGAAAACCAGGGGGGCGGGTACGAGCAGTACTTC
CASSENQGGGYEQYF
>-|TRBD1|TRBV5-1|TRBJ1-1
TGCGCCAGCAGCTGGGACAGGGGAACTGAAGCTTTCTTT
CASSWDRGTEAFF
>-|-|TRBV18|TRBJ2-7
TGTGCCAGCTCACCACCGTTGGAAGCCAACGAGCAGTACTTC
CASSPPLEANEQYF
>once|-|TRBV19|TRBJ2-3
TGTGCCAGTAGTAAGGGGCGGACAGATACGCAGTATTTT
CASSKGRTDTQYF
>-|-|TRBV23-1|TRBJ2-2
TGCGCCAGCAGTCAATCGGGTGGGGTAAACACCGGGGAGCTGTTTTTT
CASSQSGGVNTGELFF
>-|-|TRBV4-2|TRBJ2-2
TGTGCCAGCAGCGCCCTGGTTCACGATGCCGCCAATCCCGGGGAGCTGTTTTTT
CASSALVHDAANPGELFF
>few|-|TRBV5-4|TRBJ1-1
TGTGCCAGCAGCTTGGATCGGGGGGACACTGAAGCTTTCTTT
CASSLDRGDTEAFF
>-|-|TRBV7-3|TRBJ1-2
TGTGCCAGCAGCCTAATGGCGGGACCTGATGGCTACACCTTC
CASSLMAGPDGYTF
>-|-|TRBV7-2|TRBJ2-6
TGTGCCAGCAGCTACCGACAGGTCTCTGGGGCCAACGTCCTGACTTTC
CASSYRQVSGANVLTF
>-|-|TRBV11-3|TRBJ1-6
TGTGCCAGCAGCTTAGTAAGGGATTCACCCCTCCACTTT
CASSLVRDSPLHF
>-|-|TRBV6-1|TRBJ1-5
TGTGCCAGCAGTGGCAGGGCCCCCAATCAGCCCCAGCATTTT
CASSGRAPNQPQHF
>once|TRBD2|TRBV4-3|TRBJ2-7
TGCGCCAGCAGCCACGGACTAGCGGGAGGCGTAGTGGCCTACGAGCAGTACTTC
CASSHGLAGGVVAYEQYF
>-|-|TRBV5-1|TRBJ2-2
TGCGCCAGCAGTTTCCGGGTGCAGGACAACACCGGGGAGCTGTTTTTT
CASSFRVQDNTGELFF
>-|-|TRBV2|TRBJ1-2
TGTGCCAGCACGGACAGAATAAACTATGGCTACACCTTC
CASTDRINYGYTF
>once|-|TRBV5-1|TRBJ2-3
TGCGCCAGCAGCACTCAATCTAGCACAGATACGCAGTATTTT
CASSTQSSTDTQYF
>-|-|TRBV9|TRBJ1-2
TGTGCCAGCAGCGTAGGGGTGGACTATGGCTACACCTTC
CASSVGVDYGYTF
>-|TRBD1|TRBV7-2|TRBJ1-1
TGTGCCAGCAGCTATCAGGGGGGCACTGAAGCTTTCTTT
CASSYQGGTEAFF
>-|-|TRBV29-1|TRBJ1-1
TGCAGCGTTGGCAGGGTTTTGAACACTGAAGCTTTCTTT
CSVGRVLNTEAFF
>-|-|TRBV6-6|TRBJ2-7
TGTGCCAGCACTACGCCGGGGCCTGACTACGAGCAGTACTTC
CASTTPGPDYEQYF
>-|-|TRBV7-9|TRBJ1-2
TGTGCCAGCAGCCCCCCGGACGGAAACTATGGCTACACCTTC
CASSPPDGNYGYTF
>-|TRBD2|TRBV29-1|TRBJ2-7
TGCAGCGCAGAGCTAGCGGGAGGGAGCTCCTACGAGCAGTACTTC
CSAELAGGSSYEQYF